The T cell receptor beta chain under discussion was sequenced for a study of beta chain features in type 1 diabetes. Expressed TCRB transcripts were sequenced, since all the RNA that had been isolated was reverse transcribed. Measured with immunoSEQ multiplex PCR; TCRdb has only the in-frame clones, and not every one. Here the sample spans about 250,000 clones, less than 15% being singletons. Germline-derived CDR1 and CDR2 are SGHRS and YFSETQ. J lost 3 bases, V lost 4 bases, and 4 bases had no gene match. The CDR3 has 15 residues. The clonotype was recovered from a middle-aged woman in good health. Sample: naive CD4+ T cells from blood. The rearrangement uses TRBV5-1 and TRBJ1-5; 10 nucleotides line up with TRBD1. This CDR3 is CASSAGTGDNQPQHF. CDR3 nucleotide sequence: TGCGCCAGCAGCGCCGGGACAGGGGACAATCAGCCCCAGCATTTT.